Listed here is a single TCR beta chain. Its antigen is unknown. These data originate in a study of OX40 agonist ivuxolimab in advanced cancers. Study results and caveats: With doses of 0.1-3.0 mg/kg, partial responders showed among the lowest clonal expansion.

V was shortened by 5 bases and J by 2 bases, with 21 bases between the two germline ends. Looked up from germline, CDR1 is MDHEN and CDR2 is SYDVKM. The length of the CDR3 is 17 residues. The table came from immunoSEQ multiplex PCR; TCRdb's copy has only in-frame clones and leaves some out. Altogether tens of thousands of clones are present, approximately 87% being singletons, with the ten largest covering roughly 30%. The chain carries TRBV28 and TRBJ1-1, with TRBD1 as a possible D gene (6 bases). Sequences were derived from CD4+ or CD8+ T cells sorted from blood, sampled in a trial of the OX40 agonist ivuxolimab. The clonotype comes from an adult with an advanced solid tumor such as melanoma, head and neck, liver or kidney cancer. The CDR3 here is CASSGLLMAGTNTEAFF. DNA of the CDR3: TGTGCCAGCAGTGGACTCCTTATGGCCGGGACAAACACTGAAGCTTTCTTT.